The 9 T cell receptor beta chains presented below share a single source sample, sequenced in a study of T cells in Graves' hyperthyroidism and ophthalmopathy. Amplification targeted TCR beta CDR3 regions from RNA transcripts. Initially, a first-round RT-PCR of the TCR CDR3 employed the HTBI primer set. TCRdb itself ran the multiplex PCR reads through MiXCR, one entry per CDR3 protein. This repertoire shows hundreds of thousands of distinct CDR3 sequences, around 42% found once; its top ten account for 8% to 8.5%. Sequences were obtained from peripheral blood or thyroid tissue (not recorded which). These receptors were collected from a woman aged 18-29 years with Graves' hyperthyroidism.

For this clonotype: Here the CDR3 omits its conserved ending phenylalanine or tryptophan, so a read error is the likely source. The limits of the CDR3 on the DNA are not certain, so only TCRdb's listed CDR3 is given. The chain combines TRBV2 with TRBJ1-1; TRBD1 reflects the table's D call only, with no check against the DNA. The CDR3 sequence runs 14 residues, both termini included. The germline V gene encodes CDR1 SNHLY and CDR2 FYNNEI. This CDR3 is CASSVGGANTEAFL.

The chain is built from TRBV7-2 and TRBJ1-3; tentative D call: TRBD1 (6 bases). Trimming stripped 0 bases from V and 3 bases from J, with 9 bases between. This CDR3 is 15 amino acids long. Germline V gene data show CDR1 as SGHTA and CDR2 as FQGNSA. The CDR3 nucleotides are TGTGCCAGCAGCTTAGCGGGGGGCTATGGAAACACCATATATTTT. It specifies CASSLAGGYGNTIYF.

This clonotype was counted many times. The CDR3 coding sequence is TGTGCCACCAGTGATCCAAGGACAGGGTATGGCTACACCTTC. Translation: CATSDPRTGYGYTF. The chain recombines TRBV24-1 with TRBJ1-2; TRBD1 aligns across 8 bases. Germline V gene sequence: CDR1 KGHDR, CDR2 SFDVKD. After removal of 3 bases from V and 5 bases from J, the junction contained 4 bases not matched to a gene. The CDR3 contains 14 residues.

The V and J genes are TRBV7-3 and TRBJ2-7; 7 bases are a match to TRBD1. J gave up 5 bases and V 8 bases, and 12 bases lay outside the gene matches. The CDR3 spans 14 residues. Germline CDR1 is SGHTA and CDR2 is FQGTGA. CDR3 nucleotide sequence: TGTGCCAGCCAAGAGACAGGGCCCCTCGACGAGCAGTACTTC. This encodes CASQETGPLDEQYF.

This clonotype has at least ten counts. The genes are TRBV29-1 and TRBJ2-7, with D uncertain. The CDR3 is made up of 12 amino acids. Looked up from germline, CDR1 is SQVTM and CDR2 is ANQGSEA. Trimming pared 0 bases from V and 3 bases from J, leaving 6 bases between. In DNA, the CDR3 is TGCAGCGTTGAAGAGGGGATCTACGAGCAGTACTTC. This gives the protein CSVEEGIYEQYF.

V is TRBV10-3 and J is TRBJ1-5; D is unresolved. V was trimmed by 3 bases and J by 0 bases, leaving 12 bases between them. This CDR3 has 16 residues. Germline values: CDR1 ENHRY, CDR2 SYGVKD. As DNA, the CDR3 is TGTGCCATCAGTGACCCCGACACCAATAGCAATCAGCCCCAGCATTTT. Amino acid sequence: CAISDPDTNSNQPQHF.

The rearrangement uses TRBV9 and TRBJ1-2; 9 bases are shared with TRBD1. The CDR3 extends over 16 amino acids. V shed 4 bases, J shed 7 bases, and the junction held 14 bases outside the gene matches. Germline loops: CDR1 SGDLS, CDR2 YYNGEE. The CDR3 DNA sequence: TGTGCCAGCAGCTTGTACTCCGGGACAGGGCTTAGTGGCTACACCTTC. This encodes CASSLYSGTGLSGYTF.

This clonotype has a count of ten or more. J is TRBJ1-1 and V is TRBV24-1; D gene uncertain. CDR3 length: 11 residues. Between the trimmed V and J ends, which lost 7 bases and 2 bases, there was a span of 4 bases. Looked up from germline, CDR1 is KGHDR and CDR2 is SFDVKD. CDR3 nucleotides: TGTGCCACCAGCTCAAACACTGAAGCTTTCTTT. Translated: CATSSNTEAFF.

The chain has TRBV6-1 and TRBJ1-5; D possibly corresponds to TRBD1 (6 bases). This CDR3 comprises 13 residues. The germline gives CDR1 MNHNS, CDR2 SASEGT. Trimming removed 6 bases from V and 5 bases from J, with 11 bases in between. CDR3 sequence: CASRGAQDQPQHF. DNA of the CDR3: TGTGCCAGCAGGGGGGCACAGGATCAGCCCCAGCATTTT.